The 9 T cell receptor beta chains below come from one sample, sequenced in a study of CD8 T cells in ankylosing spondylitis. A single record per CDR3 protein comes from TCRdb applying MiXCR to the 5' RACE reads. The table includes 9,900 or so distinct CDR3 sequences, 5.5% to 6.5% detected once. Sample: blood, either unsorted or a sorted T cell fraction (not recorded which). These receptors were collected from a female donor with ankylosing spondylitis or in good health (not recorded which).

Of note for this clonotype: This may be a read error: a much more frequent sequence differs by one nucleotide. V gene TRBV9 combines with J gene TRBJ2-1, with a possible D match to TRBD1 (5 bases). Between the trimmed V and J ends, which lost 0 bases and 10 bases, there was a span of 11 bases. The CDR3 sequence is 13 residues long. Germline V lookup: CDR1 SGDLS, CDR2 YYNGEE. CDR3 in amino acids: CASSVGSPGEQFF. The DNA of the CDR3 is TGTGCCAGCAGCGTAGGATCCCCAGGGGAGCAGTTCTTC.

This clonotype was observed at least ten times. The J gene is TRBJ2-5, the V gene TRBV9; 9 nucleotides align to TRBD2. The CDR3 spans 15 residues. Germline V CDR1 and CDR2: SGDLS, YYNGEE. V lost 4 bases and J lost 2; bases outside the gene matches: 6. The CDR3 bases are TGTGCCAGCAGCTCTTTAGCGGGGGCTCAAGAGACCCAGTACTTC. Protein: CASSSLAGAQETQYF. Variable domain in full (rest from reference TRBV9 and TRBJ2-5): DSGVTQTPKHLITATGQRVTLRCSPRSGDLSVYWYQQSLDQGLQFLIQYYNGEERAKGNILERFSAQQFPDLHSELNLSSLELGDSALYFCASSSLAGAQETQYFGPGTRLLVL.

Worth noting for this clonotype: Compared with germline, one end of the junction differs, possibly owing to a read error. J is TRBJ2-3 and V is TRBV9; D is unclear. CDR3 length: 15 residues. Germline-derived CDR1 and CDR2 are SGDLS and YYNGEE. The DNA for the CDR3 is TGTGCAAGCAGCGTAGCTCGGGCGGTCACAGATACGCAGTATTTT. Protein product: CASSVARAVTDTQYF. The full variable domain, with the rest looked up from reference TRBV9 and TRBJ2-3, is DSGVTQTPKHLITATGQRVTLRCSPRSGDLSVYWYQQSLDQGLQFLIQYYNGEERAKGNILERFSAQQFPDLHSELNLSSLELGDSALYFCASSVARAVTDTQYFGPGTRLTVL.

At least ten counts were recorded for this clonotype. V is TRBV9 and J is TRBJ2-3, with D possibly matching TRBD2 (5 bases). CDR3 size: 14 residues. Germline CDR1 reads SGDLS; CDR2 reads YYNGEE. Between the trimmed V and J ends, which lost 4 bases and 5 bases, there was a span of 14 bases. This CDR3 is CASSLWAGGDTQYF. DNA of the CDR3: TGTGCCAGCAGCCTCTGGGCGGGTGGAGATACGCAGTATTTT.

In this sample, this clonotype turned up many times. The CDR3 DNA is TGTGCCAGCAGCGTAGCGGAAATGAACACTGAAGCTTTCTTT. Translation gives CASSVAEMNTEAFF. This chain joins TRBV9 and TRBJ1-1; no firm D call. Germline V CDR1 and CDR2: SGDLS, YYNGEE. The V gene lost 0 bases and the J gene lost 0 bases, with 6 bases spanning the gap. The CDR3 has 14 amino acids.

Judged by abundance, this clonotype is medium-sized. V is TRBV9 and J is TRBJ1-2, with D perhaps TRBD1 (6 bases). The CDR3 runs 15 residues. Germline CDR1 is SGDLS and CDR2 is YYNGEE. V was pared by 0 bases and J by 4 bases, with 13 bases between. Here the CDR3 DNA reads TGTGCCAGCAGCGTAGATCAGGGGCGCTCCTATGGCTACACCTTC. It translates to CASSVDQGRSYGYTF.

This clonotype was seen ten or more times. CDR3 region: CASSLPWGLDTQYF. In DNA form, the CDR3 reads TGTGCCAGCAGCTTACCCTGGGGACTTGATACGCAGTATTTT. J is TRBJ2-3 and V is TRBV7-3, with D perhaps TRBD2 (6 bases). CDR1 and CDR2 from the germline V gene are SGHTA and FQGTGA. This CDR3 is built from 14 residues. With 2 bases removed from V and 6 bases from J, the gap between germline ends came to 12 bases.

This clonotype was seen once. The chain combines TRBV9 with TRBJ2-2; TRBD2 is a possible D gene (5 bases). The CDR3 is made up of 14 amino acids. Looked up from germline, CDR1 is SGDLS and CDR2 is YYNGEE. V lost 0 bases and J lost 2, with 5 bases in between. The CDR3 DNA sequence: TGTGCCAGCAGCGTAGGGACTAACACCGGGGAGCTGTTTTTT. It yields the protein CASSVGTNTGELFF.

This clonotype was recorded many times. The DNA of the CDR3 is TGTGCCAGCAGCGTAGGGGGGCCTTCCTACGAGCAGTACTTC. This gives the protein CASSVGGPSYEQYF. J is TRBJ2-7 and V is TRBV9; maybe TRBD1 (6 bases). From germline, CDR1 is SGDLS and CDR2 YYNGEE. The CDR3 consists of 14 residues. The V end lost 0 bases, the J end lost 1 base, and 8 bases lay between the germline ends.